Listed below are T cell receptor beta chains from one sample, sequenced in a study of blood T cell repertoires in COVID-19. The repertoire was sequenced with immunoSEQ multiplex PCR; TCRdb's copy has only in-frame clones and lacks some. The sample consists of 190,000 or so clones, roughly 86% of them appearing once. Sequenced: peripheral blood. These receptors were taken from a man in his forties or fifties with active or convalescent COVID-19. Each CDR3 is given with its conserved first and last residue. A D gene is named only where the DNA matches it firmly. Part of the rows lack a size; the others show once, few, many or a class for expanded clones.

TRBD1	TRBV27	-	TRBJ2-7	CASSSRQGTGEQYF	TGTGCCAGCAGTAGTAGACAGGGGACGGGCGAGCAGTACTTC
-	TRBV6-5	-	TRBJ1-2	CAISEGRNYGYTF	TGTGCCATCTCGGAGGGACGAAACTATGGCTACACCTTC
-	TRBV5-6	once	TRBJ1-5	CASSLNRLNSNQPQHF	TGTGCCAGCAGCTTGAACAGATTAAATAGCAATCAGCCCCAGCATTTT
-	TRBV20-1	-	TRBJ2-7	CSARADTEQYF	TGCAGTGCTAGGGCAGATACCGAGCAGTACTTC
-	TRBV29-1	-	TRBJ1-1	CSANSGGGTEAFF	TGCAGCGCCAACAGTGGAGGAGGCACTGAAGCTTTCTTT
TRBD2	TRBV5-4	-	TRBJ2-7	CASSSAGGAYEQYF	TGTGCCAGCAGCTCAGCGGGGGGCGCCTACGAGCAGTACTTC
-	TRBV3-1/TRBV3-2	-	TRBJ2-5	CASTYRWETQYF	TGTGCCAGCACCTACCGTTGGGAGACCCAGTACTTC
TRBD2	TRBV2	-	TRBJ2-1	CASSGHRGGEQFF	TGTGCCAGCAGTGGCCACCGGGGGGGCGAGCAGTTCTTC
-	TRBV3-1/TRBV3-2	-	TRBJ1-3	CASSQEGSLSGNTIYF	TGTGCCAGCAGCCAAGAGGGCAGTCTCTCTGGAAACACCATATATTTT
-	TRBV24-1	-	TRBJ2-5	CATSDPAGGLQETQYF	TGTGCCACCAGTGACCCGGCCGGGGGATTACAAGAGACCCAGTACTTC
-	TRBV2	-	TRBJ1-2	CASREDGANYGYTF	TGTGCCAGCAGGGAAGACGGGGCTAACTATGGCTACACCTTC
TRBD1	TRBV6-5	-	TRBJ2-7	CASWTGNYEQYF	TGTGCCTCATGGACAGGGAACTACGAGCAGTACTTC
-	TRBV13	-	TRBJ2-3	CASSLDQGPADTQYF	TGTGCCAGCAGCTTAGATCAGGGGCCAGCAGATACGCAGTATTTT
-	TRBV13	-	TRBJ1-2	CASSSTRREGYGYTF	TGTGCCAGCAGCTCAACCCGGCGTGAGGGCTATGGCTACACCTTC
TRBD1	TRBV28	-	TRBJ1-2	CASRTGAENYGYTF	TGTGCCAGCAGGACAGGGGCCGAAAACTATGGCTACACCTTC
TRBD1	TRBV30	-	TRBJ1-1	CAWIFDRGYTEAFF	TGTGCCTGGATATTCGACAGGGGGTACACTGAAGCTTTCTTT
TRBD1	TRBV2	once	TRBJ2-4	CASSKGQGKNIQYF	TGTGCCAGCAGTAAGGGACAGGGCAAAAACATTCAGTACTTC
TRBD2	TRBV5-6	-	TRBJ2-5	CASSLVTSGGETQYF	TGTGCCAGCAGCTTGGTGACTAGCGGGGGAGAGACCCAGTACTTC
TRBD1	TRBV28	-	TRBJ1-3	CASSPWTGLAGNTIYF	TGTGCCAGCAGTCCTTGGACAGGATTAGCTGGAAACACCATATATTTT
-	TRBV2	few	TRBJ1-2	CASLPTGINYGYTF	TGTGCCAGCTTACCGACCGGGATTAACTATGGCTACACCTTC
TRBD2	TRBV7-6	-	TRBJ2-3	CASSLRLAGGPDTQYF	TGTGCCAGCAGCCTCAGACTAGCGGGGGGGCCAGATACGCAGTATTTT
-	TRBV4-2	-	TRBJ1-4	CASSQDKRENEKLFF	TGTGCCAGCAGCCAAGATAAGAGAGAGAATGAAAAACTGTTTTTT
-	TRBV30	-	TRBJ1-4	CAWSVEAGLGEKLFF	TGTGCCTGGAGTGTAGAGGCAGGGCTCGGGGAAAAACTGTTTTTT
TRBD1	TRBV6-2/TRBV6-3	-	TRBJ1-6	CASSYRDRGDSPLHF	TGTGCCAGCAGTTACCGGGACAGGGGGGATTCACCCCTCCACTTT
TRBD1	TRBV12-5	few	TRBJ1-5	CASGKTTGDQPQHF	TGTGCTAGTGGTAAAACTACAGGGGATCAGCCCCAGCATTTT
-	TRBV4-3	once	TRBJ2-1	CASSQDGTRKHNEQFF	TGCGCCAGCAGCCAAGACGGGACTCGAAAGCACAATGAGCAGTTCTTC
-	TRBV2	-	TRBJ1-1	CASSSGVTEAFF	TGTGCCAGCAGCTCAGGGGTTACTGAAGCTTTCTTT
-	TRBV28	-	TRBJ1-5	CASSIAAQPQHF	TGTGCCAGCAGTATCGCAGCGCAGCCCCAGCATTTT
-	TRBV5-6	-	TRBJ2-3	CASSLFRGAADTQYF	TGTGCCAGCAGCTTGTTCCGGGGGGCGGCAGATACGCAGTATTTT
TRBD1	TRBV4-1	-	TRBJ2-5	CASSQVGAGTGVGETQYF	TGCGCCAGCAGCCAAGTGGGGGCCGGGACAGGGGTAGGGGAGACCCAGTACTTC
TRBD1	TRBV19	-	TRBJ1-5	CACSGDRSNQPQHF	TGTGCCTGCTCCGGGGACAGGTCAAATCAGCCCCAGCATTTT
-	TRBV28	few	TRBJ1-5	CASRPGGKQNQPQHF	TGTGCCAGCAGGCCGGGGGGGAAACAAAATCAGCCCCAGCATTTT
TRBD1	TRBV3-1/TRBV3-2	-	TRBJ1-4	CASGDRGGEKLFF	TGTGCCAGCGGAGACAGGGGGGGAGAAAAACTGTTTTTT
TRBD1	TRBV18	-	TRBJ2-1	CASSLSGTGATNEQFF	TGTGCCAGCTCACTATCCGGGACAGGGGCTACCAATGAGCAGTTCTTC
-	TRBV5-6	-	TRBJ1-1	CASSPPGITEAFF	TGTGCCAGCAGCCCACCAGGGATCACTGAAGCTTTCTTT
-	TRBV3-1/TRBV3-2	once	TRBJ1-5	CASSQDNRARQPQHF	TGTGCCAGCAGCCAAGATAACAGGGCTCGGCAGCCCCAGCATTTT
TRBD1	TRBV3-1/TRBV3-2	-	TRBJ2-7	CASSQGTGVYEQYF	TGTGCCAGCAGCCAAGGTACAGGGGTCTACGAGCAGTACTTC
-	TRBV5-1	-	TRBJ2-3	CASSPTGGDTQYF	TGCGCCAGCAGCCCGACAGGTGGTGATACGCAGTATTTT
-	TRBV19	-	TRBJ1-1	CASSIGQDTEAFF	TGTGCCAGTAGTATAGGACAAGACACTGAAGCTTTCTTT
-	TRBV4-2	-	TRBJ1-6	CASSQDRLGAYSPLHF	TGTGCCAGCAGCCAAGATAGGCTGGGCGCTTATTCACCCCTCCACTTT
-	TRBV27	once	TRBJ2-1	CASSLYLGQGGNEQFF	TGTGCCAGCAGTTTATATCTAGGTCAGGGTGGGAATGAGCAGTTCTTC
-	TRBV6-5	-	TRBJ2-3	CASMVAGKADTQYF	TGTGCCAGCATGGTAGCCGGTAAAGCAGATACGCAGTATTTT
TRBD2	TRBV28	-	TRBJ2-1	CASRTGQGLAEQFF	TGTGCCAGCAGAACCGGACAGGGACTAGCGGAGCAGTTCTTC
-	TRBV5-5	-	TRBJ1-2	CASFRDINYGYTF	TGTGCCAGTTTCCGGGATATTAACTATGGCTACACCTTC
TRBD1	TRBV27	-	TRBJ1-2	CASSFRRTGVFNYGYTF	TGTGCCAGCAGTTTTAGGAGGACAGGGGTTTTCAACTATGGCTACACCTTC
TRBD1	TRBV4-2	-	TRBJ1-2	CASSQEGTGGAGYTF	TGTGCCAGCAGCCAAGAGGGGACAGGGGGGGCTGGCTACACCTTC
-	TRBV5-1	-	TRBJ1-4	CASSLEAWGDPNEKLFF	TGCGCCAGCAGCTTGGAGGCTTGGGGGGATCCTAATGAAAAACTGTTTTTT
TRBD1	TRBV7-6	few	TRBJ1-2	CASSKLQGAAHGYTF	TGTGCCAGCAGCAAATTACAGGGGGCGGCCCATGGCTACACCTTC
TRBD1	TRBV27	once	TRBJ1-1	CASSLGQVTEAFF	TGTGCCAGCAGCTTAGGACAGGTCACTGAAGCTTTCTTT
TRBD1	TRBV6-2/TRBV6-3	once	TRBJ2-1	CASSATGSSYNEQFF	TGTGCCAGCAGTGCGACAGGGAGCTCCTACAATGAGCAGTTCTTC
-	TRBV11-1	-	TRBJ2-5	CASSFGQEGQETQYF	TGTGCCAGCAGCTTCGGACAGGAGGGTCAAGAGACCCAGTACTTC
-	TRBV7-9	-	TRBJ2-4	CASSPPSRDLAKNIQYF	TGTGCCAGCAGCCCTCCTTCCAGGGATTTAGCCAAAAACATTCAGTACTTC
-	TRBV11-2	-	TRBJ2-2	CASSLERGGTGELFF	TGTGCCAGCAGCTTAGAACGGGGAGGCACCGGGGAGCTGTTTTTT
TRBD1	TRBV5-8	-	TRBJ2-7	CASGFQTGQKSEQYF	TGTGCCAGCGGTTTTCAGACAGGGCAGAAGTCCGAGCAGTACTTC
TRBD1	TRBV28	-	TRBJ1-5	CASSGINAQGAQPQHF	TGTGCCAGCAGTGGAATTAACGCACAGGGGGCTCAGCCCCAGCATTTT
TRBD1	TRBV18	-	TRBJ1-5	CASSRDREQPQHF	TGTGCCAGCTCACGGGACAGGGAGCAGCCCCAGCATTTT
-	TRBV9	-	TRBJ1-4	CASSVGLSNEKLFF	TGTGCCAGCAGCGTAGGACTGAGTAATGAAAAACTGTTTTTT
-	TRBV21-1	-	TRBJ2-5	CASSKFPPRVGTRETQYF	TGTGCCAGCAGCAAATTCCCCCCCAGGGTGGGCACAAGGGAGACCCAGTACTTC
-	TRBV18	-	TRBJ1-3	CASSPADGGNTIYF	TGTGCCAGCTCCCCAGCGGATGGGGGAAACACCATATATTTT
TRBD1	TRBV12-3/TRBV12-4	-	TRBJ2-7	CASSPTGGEQYF	TGTGCCAGCAGTCCAACAGGGGGCGAGCAGTACTTC